The 30 T cell receptor beta chains in this list originate from one sample, sequenced in a study of blood T cells in healthy people across ages. Using a J-beta primer mix together with a sample-barcoded 5' primer, a second PCR was run for about 6 to 11 cycles. MiXCR, applied by TCRdb to the 5' RACE reads, yields one record per CDR3 protein. This sample has 2 million or so distinct CDR3 sequences, with about 49% found just once. Sequenced sample: blood. The receptors were sampled from a woman in her thirties or forties in good health.

This clonotype was seen a single time. At one end the junction does not follow the germline gene, possibly because of a read error. The J gene is TRBJ2-1, the V gene TRBV5-1, with 8 bases aligning to TRBD1. Germline CDR1 reads SGHRS; CDR2 reads YFSETQ. The CDR3 spans 15 residues. CDR3 sequence reads: CAGSLDRARSNEQFF. For the CDR3, the DNA is TGCGCCGGCAGCCTGGACAGGGCACGCTCTAATGAGCAGTTCTTC.

This clonotype was counted a few times. This chain links TRBV4-1 with TRBJ2-1; no clear D. Germline V gene data show CDR1 as MGHRA and CDR2 as YSYEKL. CDR3 size: 15 residues. Trimming removed 0 bases at V and 13 bases at J, with 19 bases between. The CDR3 is CASSQEGPYQETQFF. The DNA of the CDR3 is TGCGCCAGCAGCCAAGAAGGACCCTATCAAGAGACTCAGTTCTTC.

The table lists this clonotype with a few counts. The J gene is TRBJ2-5, the V gene TRBV6-2 or TRBV6-3, with a possible D match to TRBD1 (6 bases). The germline V gene encodes CDR1 MNHEY and CDR2 SVGEGT. The CDR3 loop spans 14 amino acids. V was cut by 2 bases and J by 2 bases, with 9 bases left in between. CDR3 region: CASSYARGQETQYF. CDR3 nucleotide sequence: TGTGCCAGCAGTTACGCCAGGGGACAAGAGACCCAGTACTTC.

The rearrangement links TRBV5-5 to TRBJ2-3; a possible D gene is TRBD2 (6 bases). Germline CDR1 and CDR2: SGHKS and YYEKEE (reference sequence). The V end was cut by 5 bases, the J end by 3 bases, with 13 bases between. The CDR3 sequence is 14 residues long. CDR3 in amino acids: CASRLEGRTDTQYF. In DNA form, the CDR3 reads TGTGCCAGCAGACTGGAGGGCCGGACAGATACGCAGTATTTT.

The V gene is TRBV9, the J gene TRBJ1-6; the D is unclear. The germline V gene encodes CDR1 SGDLS and CDR2 YYNGEE. There are 15 residues in the CDR3. V gave up 0 bases and J gave up 9 bases, with 13 bases separating them. This chain's CDR3 is CASSVESGPISPLHF. The CDR3 nucleotides are TGTGCCAGCAGCGTAGAGTCAGGCCCAATTTCACCCCTCCACTTT.

The J gene is TRBJ2-1, the V gene TRBV28, with 7 bases that match TRBD2. Germline-derived CDR1 and CDR2 are MDHEN and SYDVKM. The junction had 26 bases not matched to a gene; V was cut back by 6 bases and J by 6 bases. The CDR3 is made up of 20 amino acids. CDR3 sequence (DNA): TGTGCCAGCAGGTCACCCGCGGCCCAGTCCCCCCGTGGGGAGGGCAATGAGCAGTTCTTC. Protein product: CASRSPAAQSPRGEGNEQFF.

A single count supports this clonotype. The V gene is TRBV20-1, the J gene TRBJ2-1, with TRBD1 matching over 7 bases. This CDR3 comprises 16 residues. V gave up 3 bases and J gave up 0 bases; unmatched junction bases: 8. The germline CDR1 and CDR2 sequences are DFQATT and SNEGSKA (reference sequence). In DNA, the CDR3 is TGCAGTGCTAGTAGGGGGCCTGATAGCTCCTACAATGAGCAGTTCTTC. This encodes CSASRGPDSSYNEQFF.

This CDR3 reads CSAAKGNEQFF. CDR3 bases: TGCAGTGCTGCTAAGGGCAATGAGCAGTTCTTC. This rearrangement joins TRBV20-1 to TRBJ2-1; D uncertain. Germline lookup yields CDR1 DFQATT and CDR2 SNEGSKA (reference sequence). Between the trimmed V and J ends, which lost 5 bases and 6 bases, there was a span of 8 bases. This CDR3 is 11 amino acids long.

The chain combines TRBV29-1 with TRBJ2-4, with 12 bases matching TRBD1. CDR3 size: 18 residues. V was clipped by 8 bases and J by 3 bases; unmatched bases: 17. From germline, CDR1 is SQVTM and CDR2 ANQGSEA. CDR3 sequence: CSSIGSGTGGAGKNIQYF. As DNA, the CDR3 is TGCAGCTCAATCGGTTCCGGGACAGGGGGCGCGGGCAAAAACATTCAGTACTTC.

This clonotype was found a few times. The chain couples TRBV9 to TRBJ2-5; D gene unclear. The CDR3 runs 15 residues. Germline V gives CDR1 SGDLS, CDR2 YYNGEE. The V gene lost 0 bases and the J gene lost 11 bases, with 20 bases spanning the gap. The CDR3: CASSVADGLWDEQYF. CDR3 DNA sequence: TGTGCCAGCAGCGTAGCTGACGGCCTCTGGGATGAGCAGTACTTC.

The chain is built from TRBV6-6 and TRBJ1-6; D call uncertain. Trimming removed 6 bases at V and 7 bases at J, with 7 bases between. CDR3 length: 12 amino acids. Germline V gene sequence: CDR1 MNHNY, CDR2 SVGAGI (reference sequence). The CDR3 DNA sequence: TGTGCCAGCAGCAGACGAAATTCACCCCTCCACTTT. Its translation is CASSRRNSPLHF.

This chain joins TRBV5-1 and TRBJ2-3, with 8 bases that match TRBD1. Germline CDR1 SGHRS, CDR2 YFSETQ. The CDR3 consists of 18 residues. The V segment lost 0 bases and the J segment 2 bases; nucleotides outside the gene matches: 11. CDR3 sequence: CASSLAGTGNRITDTQYF. In nucleotides, the CDR3 is TGCGCCAGCAGCTTGGCCGGGACAGGTAACCGAATCACAGATACGCAGTATTTT. The full variable domain, completed using reference TRBV5-1 and TRBJ2-3, is KAGVTQTPRYLIKTRGQQVTLSCSPISGHRSVSWYQQTPGQGLQFLFEYFSETQRNKGNFPGRFSGRQFSNSRSEMNVSTLELGDSALYLCASSLAGTGNRITDTQYFGPGTRLTVL.

V is TRBV5-1 and J is TRBJ1-1; the match to TRBD1 covers 8 bases. The V and J ends lost 6 bases and 6 bases, in that order; junction bases with no gene match: 10. This CDR3 contains 14 residues. Germline lookup yields CDR1 SGHRS and CDR2 YFSETQ. CDR3 nucleotide sequence: TGCGCCAGCACAAAGGACAGGGCCATCGCTGAAGCTTTCTTT. Protein: CASTKDRAIAEAFF.

This sequence joins TRBV2 and TRBJ1-5; TRBD1 aligns across 7 bases. The CDR3 is 15 amino acids. The junction had 2 bases not matched to a gene; V was cut back by 3 bases and J by 0 bases. Germline CDR1 reads SNHLY; CDR2 reads FYNNEI. CDR3 coding DNA: TGTGCCAGCAGTGACCCAGGGGGTAGCAATCAGCCCCAGCATTTT. Encoded protein: CASSDPGGSNQPQHF.

The CDR3 loop is CASSPRNRDLKETQYF. The CDR3 DNA follows: TGTGCCAGCAGTCCTAGGAACCGGGACTTAAAAGAGACCCAGTACTTC. The chain employs TRBV12-3 or TRBV12-4 and TRBJ2-5, with a weak D call TRBD2 (6 bases). V lost 5 bases and J lost 3, with 19 bases in between. The CDR3 is 16 residues long.

Only a few counts were recorded for this clonotype. V is TRBV4-3 and J is TRBJ2-4; TRBD2 matches at 9 bases. CDR1 is LGHNA and CDR2 is YSLEER in the germline V gene. This CDR3 region has 18 residues. Trimming cost V 0 bases and J 2 bases; bases outside gene matches: 8. This chain's CDR3 is CASSQDARAGGPKNIQYF. The CDR3 nucleotides are TGCGCCAGCAGCCAAGACGCCCGCGCGGGGGGGCCCAAAAACATTCAGTACTTC.

Of note for this clonotype: Relative to the germline gene, one junction end is altered; a read error may explain this. The DNA for the CDR3 is TGTGCCAGCAGCTTAGCGAGGGGGGCTTACGAGCGGTACTTC. As protein: CASSLARGAYERYF. The chain employs TRBV11-2 and TRBJ2-7, with D possibly being TRBD1 or TRBD2 (6 bases each). The germline gives CDR1 SGHAT, CDR2 FQNNGV. This CDR3 spans 14 amino acids. Supplemented by reference TRBV11-2 and TRBJ2-7, the full variable domain reads EAGVAQSPRYKIIEKRQSVAFWCNPISGHATLYWYQQILGQGPKLLIQFQNNGVVDDSQLPKDRFSAERLKGVDSTLKIQPAKLEDSAVYLCASSLARGAYERYFGPGTRLTVT.

This clonotype turned up a few times. This chain connects TRBV3-1 to TRBJ1-2; 8 bases line up with TRBD1. This CDR3 comprises 16 residues. After removal of 0 bases from V and 8 bases from J, the junction contained 11 bases not matched to a gene. Germline V gives CDR1 LGHDT, CDR2 YNNKEL (reference sequence). The CDR3 spells CASSQDRQGRLSGYTF. The CDR3 bases are TGTGCCAGCAGCCAAGATAGACAGGGGCGCCTCTCGGGCTACACCTTC.

CDR3 sequence: CASSGAGGRKTQYF. DNA for the CDR3: TGTGCCAGCAGTGGTGCGGGAGGGAGGAAGACCCAGTACTTC. V is TRBV28 and J is TRBJ2-7, with 9 bases matching TRBD2. The J call is in doubt because the DNA end fits TRBJ2-5 better. Germline V gives CDR1 MDHEN, CDR2 SYDVKM. CDR3 size: 14 residues.

This clonotype turned up a few times. The V and J genes are TRBV7-2 and TRBJ2-4; 7 positions agree with TRBD2. The CDR3 is 10 amino acids. V trimming: 8 bases; J trimming: 11 bases; junction bases outside the gene matches: 3. Germline-derived CDR1 and CDR2 are SGHTA and FQGNSA. The CDR3 region has the DNA TGTGCCAGCGGGGGAGGGGTTCAGTACTTC. Protein sequence: CASGGGVQYF.

A word on this clonotype: The junction and the germline gene differ at one end; a read error may be behind it. J is TRBJ2-7 and V is TRBV7-9, with D unresolved. This CDR3 is built from 11 residues. CDR1 SEHNR and CDR2 FQNEAQ come from the germline V gene (reference sequence). This CDR3 reads CTSSLEDEQYF. The CDR3 DNA follows: TGTACCAGCAGCTTAGAAGACGAGCAGTACTTC.

This chain joins TRBV5-6 and TRBJ2-1, with 9 nucleotides matching TRBD2. The V gene end was trimmed by 0 bases and the J gene end by 7 bases; junction bases not matched to a gene: 11. CDR1 is SGHDT and CDR2 is YYEEEE in the germline V gene. The CDR3 loop spans 17 amino acids. CDR3: CASSLGITLAGPNEQFF. The CDR3 bases are TGTGCCAGCAGCTTGGGGATTACGCTAGCGGGGCCGAATGAGCAGTTCTTC.

V is TRBV2 and J is TRBJ2-5, with 9 positions matching TRBD1. The CDR3 is made up of 16 amino acids. Germline V gene sequence: CDR1 SNHLY, CDR2 FYNNEI. With 4 bases clipped from V and 5 bases from J, the junction kept 11 bases outside the gene matches. In DNA form, the CDR3 reads TGTGCCAGCAGTGGCCCGACAGGGGGGAACGAGGAGACCCAGTACTTC. Protein product: CASSGPTGGNEETQYF.

The chain carries TRBV10-3 and TRBJ2-5; D gene uncertain. From germline, CDR1 is ENHRY and CDR2 SYGVKD. Trimming pared 7 bases from V and 4 bases from J, leaving 13 bases between. This CDR3 contains 13 residues. For the CDR3, the DNA is TGTGCCATCACTCCCGAGTCTGGAGAGACCCAGTACTTC. This codes for CAITPESGETQYF.

The chain carries TRBV20-1 and TRBJ1-5; D remains unclear. CDR1 is DFQATT and CDR2 is SNEGSKA in the germline V gene (reference sequence). Trimming pared 0 bases from V and 0 bases from J, leaving 18 bases between. CDR3 size: 18 residues. CDR3 nucleotide sequence: TGCAGTGCTAGAGATATACCGGCAGGAGAATATAGCAATCAGCCCCAGCATTTT. This gives the protein CSARDIPAGEYSNQPQHF.

J is TRBJ2-5 and V is TRBV7-9; D unclear. CDR1 and CDR2 from the germline V gene are SEHNR and FQNEAQ (reference sequence). The CDR3 is made up of 14 amino acids. Trimming pared 0 bases from V and 7 bases from J, leaving 12 bases between. CDR3 nucleotides: TGTGCCAGCAGCTTAGCAGGAATGAACGGGACCCAGTACTTC. Protein: CASSLAGMNGTQYF.

The chain carries TRBV20-1 and TRBJ1-2; D might be TRBD1 (5 bases). CDR1 is DFQATT, CDR2 SNEGSKA, per germline (reference sequence). The CDR3 length is 12 residues. V gave up 6 bases and J gave up 6 bases, with 14 bases separating them. The CDR3 nucleotides are TGCAGTGCCACGGGACGGACGGATGGCTACACCTTC. As protein: CSATGRTDGYTF.

In its sample, this clonotype was seen a few times. The rearrangement links TRBV28 to TRBJ2-1; 14 nucleotides match TRBD2. The germline V gene encodes CDR1 MDHEN and CDR2 SYDVKM. CDR3 length: 17 amino acids. The V gene end was trimmed by 4 bases and the J gene end by 4 bases; junction bases not matched to a gene: 6. DNA for the CDR3: TGTGCCAGCAGTTCCCGGACTAGCGGGGGGACGTACAATGAGCAGTTCTTC. This gives the protein CASSSRTSGGTYNEQFF.

The V call is TRBV19, the J call TRBJ1-2; D uncertain. V dropped 3 bases and J dropped 7 bases, with 12 bases sitting between them. Germline V gene sequence: CDR1 LNHDA, CDR2 SQIVND (reference sequence). This CDR3 comprises 13 residues. This chain's CDR3 is CASSMEAYGGYTF. CDR3 bases: TGTGCCAGTAGTATGGAGGCTTATGGTGGCTACACCTTC. Variable domain in full (rest from reference TRBV19 and TRBJ1-2): DGGITQSPKYLFRKEGQNVTLSCEQNLNHDAMYWYRQDPGQGLRLIYYSQIVNDFQKGDIAEGYSVSREKKESFPLTVTSAQKNPTAFYLCASSMEAYGGYTFGSGTRLTVV.

V is TRBV4-1 and J is TRBJ2-5, with D perhaps TRBD1 or TRBD2 (5 bases each). The V and J ends lost 4 bases and 11 bases respectively, with 17 bases between them. The CDR3 is 13 amino acids. CDR1 and CDR2 from the germline V gene are MGHRA and YSYEKL. The CDR3 protein is CASSLMGVDEQYF. The CDR3 DNA sequence: TGCGCCAGCAGCCTGATGGGGGTGGATGAGCAGTACTTC.